Included here is one T cell receptor (beta chain) sequence, with context. Using its own MiXCR run on the PCR reads, TCRdb lists one record per CDR3 protein. The repertoire has some 20,000 distinct CDR3 sequences, under 45% of them found once; the top ten carry 7.4%. The sample is drawn from a study of immune characterization of retroperitoneal liposarcoma. The CDR3 runs to 13 residues. The V segment lost 10 bases and the J segment 5 bases; nucleotides outside the gene matches: 5. This clonotype was sampled from a male donor with retroperitoneal liposarcoma. Sequencing input: blood. The V call is TRBV12-3 or TRBV12-4, the J call TRBJ2-2; 9 bases line up with TRBD2. The CDR3 bases are TGTGCCATCGGACTAGCGTCGACCGGGGAGCTGTTTTTT. Translation: CAIGLASTGELFF.